The entry below gives a single TCR beta chain sequence along with its context. What it recognizes is unknown. Assay used: immunoSEQ multiplex PCR; TCRdb lists only in-frame clones, some missing. The sample comprises about 58,000 clones, 88% of which are singletons, and around 5.4% rests with the top ten. Every patient had relapsed following autologous stem cell transplantation, and cohorts differed in brentuximab vedotin exposure. Each best response was a complete response, a partial response or progressive disease. Germline V lookup: CDR1 SEHNR, CDR2 FQNEAQ (reference sequence). The CDR3 is 13 amino acids. V gave up 4 bases and J gave up 4 bases, with 7 bases separating them. This sample is part of a study of PD-1 blockade in classical Hodgkin lymphoma. Findings and caveats of the study: Newly diagnosed patients were reported to start with lower TCR diversity than healthy donors. Researchers reported that CD4+ TCR diversity, though not CD8+, rose significantly by C4D1.

V is TRBV7-9 and J is TRBJ1-4; no clear D. The receptor's source is a human donor with classical Hodgkin lymphoma. The sample was peripheral blood mononuclear cells (PBMCs), taken before the second cycle of nivolumab. The CDR3 sequence is CASSSSGNEKLFF. In DNA, the CDR3 is TGTGCCAGCAGCTCGAGTGGTAATGAAAAACTGTTTTTT.